This T cell receptor (beta chain) was obtained from a study of OX40 agonist ivuxolimab in advanced cancers. Only in-frame clones appear in the TCRdb table, and some are missing; sequencing was by immunoSEQ multiplex PCR. The repertoire holds tens of thousands of clones, with around 90% as singletons. Only one count was recorded for this clone. V lost 1 base to trimming and J lost 1 base, with 11 bases between them. CDR1 and CDR2 from the germline V gene are SGHRS and YFSETQ. The CDR3 is 15 residues long. The chain combines TRBV5-1 with TRBJ1-1; possibly TRBD1 for D (5 bases). This sequence originates from an adult with an advanced solid tumor such as melanoma, head and neck, liver or kidney cancer. Specimen: CD4+ or CD8+ T cells sorted from blood, collected in a trial of the OX40 agonist ivuxolimab. CDR3 DNA sequence: TGCGCCAGCAGCTTGACGCAGGGCGGGAACACTGAAGCTTTCTTT. Its protein product is CASSLTQGGNTEAFF.